This TCR beta chain comes out of a study of T cell repertoires in cytomegalovirus infection. This clonotype was counted many times. Its antigen remains unknown. TCRdb recomputed calls from the reads with MiXCR, one row per CDR3 protein. The data hold around 300,000 distinct CDR3 sequences, with more than 20% observed a single time. The CDR3 loop spans 16 amino acids. Germline CDR1 reads SGHTA; CDR2 reads FQGNSA. The V gene end was trimmed by 5 bases and the J gene end by 3 bases; junction bases not matched to a gene: 6. Sequencing used cultured PBMCs, obtained from culture after CMV antigen stimulation. The sequence derives from a human donor in good health (CMV status not recorded). Some clones in this sample may be carry-over from other donors' samples. This rearrangement joins TRBV7-2 to TRBJ1-5, with 11 bases that match TRBD1. The CDR3 bases are TGTGCCAGCAGCCTCCGGGACAGGGGGAACAATCAGCCCCAGCATTTT. This translates into CASSLRDRGNNQPQHF.